The next 18 T cell receptor beta chains were all read from a single sample in a study of T-cell reconstitution after alpha-beta-depleted transplantation in children. During its preparation, the TCRbeta library received unique molecular identifiers. TCRdb fed the PCR reads into MiXCR, producing one record per CDR3 protein. Of 73,000 or so distinct CDR3 sequences in the sample, roughly 5.2% were seen once. Specimen: PBMCs, mostly from graft donor cells, collected 180 days after TCRalphabeta/CD19-depleted stem cell transplant. These receptors originate from a boy younger than two who had a stem cell transplant for acute myeloid leukemia, so the T cells may come from the graft donor.

This clonotype was counted at least ten times. The V call is TRBV2, the J call TRBJ2-1, with D tentatively TRBD2 (5 bases). Germline V gene lookup returns CDR1 SNHLY and CDR2 FYNNEI. Trimming removed 1 base at V and 0 bases at J, with 10 bases between. CDR3 length: 16 amino acids. CDR3 sequence: CASSEVRASSYNEQFF. The CDR3 DNA sequence: TGTGCCAGCAGTGAAGTGCGGGCTAGCTCCTACAATGAGCAGTTCTTC.

Notes on this clonotype: A much larger clone differs by one base, so this may be a read error. V usage is TRBV23-1 and J usage is TRBJ1-5, with D unresolved. TRBV23-1 is annotated as an ORF whose role is uncertain. The CDR3 runs 17 residues. As DNA, the CDR3 is TGCGCCAGCAGTCAATCCGTTCCGCGGGAGCGCAATCTGCCCCAGCATTTT. This encodes CASSQSVPRERNLPQHF.

This clonotype was seen repeatedly, ten times or more. This chain links TRBV5-1 with TRBJ1-3; no definite D call. The V gene lost 2 bases and the J gene lost 3 bases, with 6 bases spanning the gap. Germline values: CDR1 SGHRS, CDR2 YFSETQ. The CDR3 has 13 residues. The CDR3: CASSFPGGNTIYF. Here the CDR3 DNA reads TGCGCCAGCAGCTTCCCGGGTGGAAACACCATATATTTT.

This clonotype appeared many times. The chain has TRBV12-3 or TRBV12-4 and TRBJ2-1; TRBD2 matches at 8 bases. The CDR3 has 14 residues. Trimming took 7 bases from V and 9 from J; bases not matched to a gene: 11. Here the CDR3 DNA reads TGTGCCAGCAACAGCCCGGGACTAGACTTTGAGCAGTTCTTC. Translation gives CASNSPGLDFEQFF.

This clonotype has a count of ten or more. This sequence joins TRBV7-6 and TRBJ1-5; TRBD1 is a possible D gene (6 bases). Germline CDR1 is SGHVS and CDR2 is FNYEAQ. This CDR3 has 19 residues. V lost 5 bases and J 3 bases, leaving 26 bases between the germline ends. As DNA, the CDR3 is TGTGCCAGCAGCCCTATCGGGGGAACAGGGTCAGCACACAATCAGCCCCAGCATTTT. It encodes CASSPIGGTGSAHNQPQHF.

This clonotype has at least ten counts. The chain couples TRBV28 to TRBJ2-3; 7 bases agree with TRBD1. Trimming removed 0 bases from V and 5 bases from J; junction bases left unmatched: 5. This CDR3 contains 15 residues. The V gene's germline CDR1 is MDHEN and CDR2 SYDVKM. In DNA, the CDR3 is TGTGCCAGCAGTTTATGGAAGGGGGCGGTAGATACGCAGTATTTT. Protein product: CASSLWKGAVDTQYF.

This clonotype was observed many times. The chain is built from TRBV14 and TRBJ2-7; tentative D call: TRBD2 (6 bases). This CDR3 has 16 residues. CDR1 is SGHDN and CDR2 is FVKESK in the germline V gene. Between the trimmed V and J ends, which lost 4 bases and 0 bases, there was a span of 16 bases. For the CDR3, the DNA is TGTGCCAGCAGCCCCCGTGGAGGGAGGAGCTCCTACGAGCAGTACTTC. Translating it yields CASSPRGGRSSYEQYF.

This clonotype appeared many times. V gene TRBV12-3 or TRBV12-4 combines with J gene TRBJ2-3, with a weak D call TRBD1 (5 bases). The CDR3 loop spans 13 amino acids. The V end was cut by 6 bases, the J end by 4 bases, with 11 bases between. CDR3: CASRVQGADTQYF. DNA for the CDR3: TGTGCCAGCAGAGTTCAGGGCGCAGATACGCAGTATTTT.

At least ten counts were recorded for this clonotype. The gene calls are TRBV12-3 or TRBV12-4 and TRBJ1-2; D may be TRBD1 (5 bases). Trimming took off 6 bases at V and 4 bases at J, with 12 bases between the two ends. The CDR3 has 13 amino acids. CDR3 sequence reads: CASSLPGGYGYTF. CDR3 sequence (DNA): TGTGCCAGCAGCCTCCCCGGGGGCTATGGCTACACCTTC.

This clonotype has at least ten counts. The chain has TRBV12-5 and TRBJ2-1, with TRBD2 matching over 13 bases. Germline CDR1 LGHNT, CDR2 FRNRAP. The CDR3 loop spans 17 amino acids. Trimming cost V 3 bases and J 8 bases; bases outside gene matches: 10. The CDR3 sequence: CASGFPSGTSGVDEQFF. The CDR3 DNA reads as TGTGCTAGTGGTTTTCCCTCCGGGACTAGCGGGGTCGATGAGCAGTTCTTC.

This clonotype showed up many times. The CDR3: CATSETATQETQYF. Written as DNA, the CDR3 is TGTGCCACCAGTGAGACAGCGACACAAGAGACCCAGTACTTC. The chain joins TRBV24-1 to TRBJ2-5; a possible D gene is TRBD1 (5 bases). Trimming took 4 bases from V and 2 from J, leaving 10 bases between them. The CDR3 is made up of 14 amino acids. The germline V gene has CDR1 KGHDR and CDR2 SFDVKD.

In this sample, this clonotype turned up many times. This chain uses TRBV7-3 with TRBJ2-5, with D possibly being TRBD2 (6 bases). This CDR3 has 14 residues. Germline-derived CDR1 and CDR2 are SGHTA and FQGTGA. V lost 5 bases, J lost 1 base, and 11 bases lay in between. CDR3: CASSLTGSQETQYF. CDR3 nucleotide sequence: TGTGCCAGCAGCCTCACCGGGAGCCAAGAGACCCAGTACTTC.

This clonotype occurred many times. This CDR3 is CASSLGLAGVNEQFF. CDR3 DNA: TGTGCCAGCAGCTTAGGCCTAGCGGGGGTCAATGAGCAGTTCTTC. The chain links TRBV7-8 to TRBJ2-1; 10 nucleotides line up with TRBD2. V was pared by 1 base and J by 6 bases, with 3 bases of the junction left unmatched. CDR3 length equals 15 residues. Germline V gene lookup returns CDR1 SGHVS and CDR2 FQNEAQ.

This clonotype occurred many times. The rearrangement joins TRBV11-3 to TRBJ1-2; D unresolved. With 5 bases removed from V and 3 bases from J, the gap between germline ends came to 16 bases. Per germline, CDR1 SGHNT and CDR2 YENEEA. This CDR3 has 15 residues. CDR3 protein: CASSQNLGGDYGYTF. The CDR3, as DNA: TGTGCCAGCAGCCAAAACTTAGGCGGGGACTATGGCTACACCTTC. The variable domain in full, with the rest retrieved from reference TRBV11-3 and TRBJ1-2, is EAGVVQSPRYKIIEKKQPVAFWCNPISGHNTLYWYLQNLGQGPELLIRYENEEAVDDSQLPKDRFSAERLKGVDSTLKIQPAELGDSAVYLCASSQNLGGDYGYTFGSGTRLTVV.

This clonotype was recorded many times. This chain uses TRBV12-3 or TRBV12-4 with TRBJ2-7, with 8 bases aligning to TRBD2. V shed 1 base, J shed 2 bases, and the junction held 7 bases outside the gene matches. The CDR3 consists of 16 residues. The CDR3 sequence: CASSLDPAGVPYEQYF. The CDR3 coding sequence is TGTGCCAGCAGTTTAGATCCAGCGGGGGTACCCTACGAGCAGTACTTC.

This clonotype has at least ten counts. The chain uses TRBV20-1 and TRBJ2-3; 8 nucleotides line up with TRBD1. The germline V gene has CDR1 DFQATT and CDR2 SNEGSKA (reference sequence). V lost 3 bases and J lost 2; bases outside the gene matches: 10. This CDR3 has 16 residues. The CDR3 is CSARDPDRVPTDTQYF. In nucleotides, the CDR3 is TGCAGTGCTAGGGACCCGGACAGGGTACCCACAGATACGCAGTATTTT.

This clonotype came up many times. The chain has TRBV4-1 and TRBJ1-5, with 9 bases that match TRBD1. V shed 2 bases, J shed 6 bases, and the junction held 8 bases outside the gene matches. CDR3 length: 16 residues. Germline lookup yields CDR1 MGHRA and CDR2 YSYEKL. The CDR3 sequence is CASSQPITGGGQPQHF. CDR3 nucleotide sequence: TGCGCCAGCAGCCAACCCATTACAGGGGGCGGTCAGCCCCAGCATTTT.

This clonotype was detected ten times or more. The chain combines TRBV12-3 or TRBV12-4 with TRBJ1-5; D ambiguous. Trimming removed 7 bases at V and 6 bases at J, with 13 bases between. The CDR3 covers 13 residues. In DNA, the CDR3 is TGTGCCAGCACCCTCTCTGAGCGTCAGCCCCAGCATTTT. This translates into CASTLSERQPQHF.